This TCR beta chain was found in a study of Graves' ophthalmopathy and Graves' hyperthyroidism (dated by TCRdb to 2016 to 2019). For context, the study as a whole: Peripheral blood was collected before any treatment was given, at the time of initial diagnosis. To explore V-J signatures that distinguish ophthalmopathy from hyperthyroidism, a discovery set of about a hundred patients was enrolled, made up of 40 to 45 with ophthalmopathy and 57 with stable hyperthyroidism. An independent validation cohort was composed of fewer than 20 hyperthyroidism patients and roughly 16 patients who later progressed from hyperthyroidism to ophthalmopathy. TCR beta repertoire signatures were used to distinguish Graves' ophthalmopathy from Graves' hyperthyroidism and to predict progression to ophthalmopathy. T-cell repertoires of thyroid tissue and blood were compared in over 5 hyperthyroidism patients. After sampling, hyperthyroidism patients received methimazole starting at 30 mg daily, and ophthalmopathy patients received high-dose intravenous methylprednisolone. In total, some 130 blood samples were TCR-sequenced: around 42 ophthalmopathy, some 80 hyperthyroidism and roughly 17 hyperthyroidism-to-ophthalmopathy patients. General conclusions and limits of the study: Ophthalmopathy was separated from stable hyperthyroidism by the 13-signature model with just under 90% sensitivity and 81.08% specificity in cross-validation and with 80%/75% in the test set. Sample size was not predetermined statistically, and investigators were not blinded to group allocation. Most expanded thyroid clonotypes with frequency above 0.001 were also detected in blood, suggesting blood repertoires may reflect the thyroid immune response. In validation, the model predicted ophthalmopathy progression with about 64% sensitivity and 72.22% specificity; roughly 11 predicted patients were CT-confirmed with GO in a median of 6.5 months.

TCR beta CDR3 regions were amplified from RNA transcripts for repertoire sequencing. The first round was an RT-PCR using HTBI primers with the Qiagen OneStep RT-PCR kit, and this first round was followed by a second-round multiplex PCR, then size selection and purification. The libraries underwent paired-end sequencing with 100 bp reads on an Illumina HiSeq2000. In the source study's methods: Reads were processed with SOAPnuke, discarding reads with adapters, uncalled bases, mean Phred below 15, or no exact constant-primer or identifier match. High-quality paired reads were merged with COPE v1.2.5. Unique nucleotide sequences were defined as clonotypes and aligned to IMGT TRB V, D and J references using MiTCR v1.1. The analysis was limited to V-J combinations with a frequency above 0.0001, which together covered more than 98% of repertoires. A TCR clonal expansion and chaos score per V-J combination was defined as the ratio of F50 clonal expansion to chaos observed in the TCRdist matrix. Features were reduced by Welch's t-statistics and random forest to some 13 V-J combinations, which fed a naive Bayes classifier. The similarity between thyroid and blood repertoires was quantified using the Morisita-Horn index. TCRdb handled the public reads itself, with Q25 trimming in fastp and clone calling in MiXCR, and kept productive beta chains. Every CDR3 protein is listed once, alongside the most common genes and DNA of its rows. TCRdb, rather than the study authors, made the V and J calls. The sample table contains 500,000 to 800,000 distinct CDR3 sequences; only one count was recorded for more than 40% of them. The ten most abundant clones make up more than 2.5% of the sample.

The ophthalmopathy patients had moderately to severely active disease, with a Clinical Activity Score of 3 or higher, a NOSPECS grade of 4 or higher, and a disease duration of less than 3 months. Anyone with other autoimmune diseases, uncontrolled infections, pregnancy or lactation was excluded from the study. Clinical symptoms, serum thyroxine, TRAb, thyroid ultrasound and orbital computed tomography were used for diagnosis. PBMCs were isolated from about 9.2 ml of fresh peripheral blood by Ficoll-Paque density gradient centrifugation. Total RNA was extracted using Trizol reagent, and RNA quality was checked on an Agilent 2100 Bioanalyzer. Of note for this clonotype: The target of this receptor is not known. One end of the junction does not line up with germline, which may come from a read error.

CDR1 and CDR2 were assigned from the germline V gene as SGHAT and FQNNGV. Its CDR3 holds 15 amino acids, cysteine through phenylalanine. Of all the DNA, just the CDR3 is kept, 45 bases in frame from base 1. The sequence links TRBV11-2 to TRBJ1-1; the D gene is possibly TRBD1, with 6 bases matching. This sequence was found in an adult man with Graves' ophthalmopathy. Sequencing was done on a sample of peripheral blood. The nucleotide sequence reads as follows: TGCGCCAGCAGCCGCATAGGGACACAGAACACTGAAGCTTTCTTT. Its protein is CASSRIGTQNTEAFF.